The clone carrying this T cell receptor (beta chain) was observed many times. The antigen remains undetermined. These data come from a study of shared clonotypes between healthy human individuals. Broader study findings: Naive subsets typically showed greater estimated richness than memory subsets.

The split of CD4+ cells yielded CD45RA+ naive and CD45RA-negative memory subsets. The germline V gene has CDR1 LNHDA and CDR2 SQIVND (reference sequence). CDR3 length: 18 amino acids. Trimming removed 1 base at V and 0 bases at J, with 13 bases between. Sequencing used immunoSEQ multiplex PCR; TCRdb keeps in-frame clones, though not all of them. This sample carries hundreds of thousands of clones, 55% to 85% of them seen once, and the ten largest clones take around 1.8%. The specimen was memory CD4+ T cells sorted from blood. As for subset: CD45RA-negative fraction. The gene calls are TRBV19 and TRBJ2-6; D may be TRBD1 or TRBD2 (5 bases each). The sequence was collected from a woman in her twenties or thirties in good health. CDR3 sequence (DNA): TGTGCCAGTAGTATAGCGGGGCGATTCTACTCTGGGGCCAACGTCCTGACTTTC. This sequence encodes CASSIAGRFYSGANVLTF.